Listed below are T cell receptor beta chains from one sample, sequenced in a study of T cell clonotyping in hematopoietic cell transplantation. Profiling relied on immunoSEQ multiplex PCR, and the TCRdb table lists in-frame clones only, not all of them. This table holds about 29,000 clones, 80% to 95% found once. Sequences were derived from PBMCs, sampled 100 days after allogeneic stem cell transplant. These receptors were collected from a female patient in her fifties or sixties who had an allogeneic stem cell transplant from a related donor, so the T cells may come from the graft donor. Some clones in this sample may be carry-over from other donors' samples. Both conserved end residues are part of each CDR3. The order of the fields is V gene, J gene, D gene, CDR3 protein, CDR3 DNA. The D gene is left open where the match is weak.

V: TRBV5-1; J: TRBJ1-1; D: .; CDR3: CASSFTASWGTEAFF; DNA: TGCGCCAGCAGCTTCACAGCCTCTTGGGGAACTGAAGCTTTCTTT
V: TRBV5-1; J: TRBJ2-5; D: .; CDR3: CASSLSAGETQYF; DNA: TGCGCCAGCAGCTTGTCGGCGGGGGAGACCCAGTACTTC
V: TRBV25-1; J: TRBJ1-1; D: .; CDR3: CASSESGRGTEAFF; DNA: TGTGCCAGCAGTGAATCAGGGCGGGGCACTGAAGCTTTCTTT
V: TRBV2; J: TRBJ1-2; D: .; CDR3: CASILQAFNYGYTF; DNA: TGTGCCAGCATTCTGCAGGCATTTAACTATGGCTACACCTTC
V: TRBV2; J: TRBJ1-4; D: .; CDR3: CASSVQLVNEKLFF; DNA: TGTGCCAGCAGTGTACAGCTCGTTAATGAAAAACTGTTTTTT
V: TRBV7-8; J: TRBJ2-3; D: TRBD1; CDR3: CASSARPGQGSTAQYF; DNA: TGTGCCAGCAGCGCCCGACCGGGACAGGGGTCAACGGCGCAGTATTTT
V: TRBV14; J: TRBJ1-4; D: .; CDR3: CASSRHLNEKLFF; DNA: TGTGCCAGCAGCAGACACCTCAATGAAAAACTGTTTTTT
V: TRBV6-1; J: TRBJ2-3; D: .; CDR3: CASSPDRGDTDTQYF; DNA: TGTGCCAGCAGTCCTGACAGAGGGGACACAGATACGCAGTATTTT
V: TRBV7-9; J: TRBJ1-2; D: TRBD1; CDR3: CASSRGQDYGYTF; DNA: TGTGCCAGCAGCCGGGGACAGGACTATGGCTACACCTTC
V: TRBV19; J: TRBJ1-6; D: TRBD1; CDR3: CASNFAGGIFGSPLHF; DNA: TGTGCCAGTAACTTCGCAGGGGGAATCTTCGGTTCACCCCTCCACTTT
V: TRBV11-3; J: TRBJ2-2; D: TRBD1; CDR3: CASSQRTGISPNTGELFF; DNA: TGTGCCAGCAGCCAACGGACAGGGATATCACCGAACACCGGGGAGCTGTTTTTT
V: TRBV4-1; J: TRBJ1-3; D: .; CDR3: CASSKYGGWNTIYF; DNA: TGCGCCAGTAGCAAGTATGGGGGATGGAACACCATATATTTT
V: TRBV29-1; J: TRBJ1-1; D: TRBD1; CDR3: CSVEDRRNTEAFF; DNA: TGCAGCGTTGAGGACAGGAGGAACACTGAAGCTTTCTTT
V: TRBV9; J: TRBJ2-2; D: .; CDR3: CASSVGGGAGTGELFF; DNA: TGTGCCAGCAGCGTAGGGGGGGGCGCGGGCACCGGGGAGCTGTTTTTT
V: TRBV5-5; J: TRBJ2-1; D: .; CDR3: CASASRDWRFSEQFF; DNA: TGTGCCAGCGCAAGCCGGGACTGGAGGTTCAGTGAGCAGTTCTTC